Sequencing of this T cell receptor (beta chain) was carried out in a study of cytomegalovirus exposure and HLA in healthy donors. PCR employed 60 Vbeta and 13 Jbeta primers. Only in-frame clones appear in the TCRdb table, and some are missing; sequencing was by immunoSEQ multiplex PCR. The table lists some 150,000 clones, approximately 86% of them singletons. Material for sequencing was PBMCs. The sequence derives from a male donor in good health and CMV-seronegative.

CDR3 bases: TGTGCCAGCAGCGCCGGACAGGGATGGAGCACAGATACGCAGTATTTT. The encoded protein is CASSAGQGWSTDTQYF. This chain connects TRBV9 to TRBJ2-3; 8 bases align to TRBD1. This CDR3 is built from 16 residues. Trimming cost V 3 bases and J 0 bases; bases outside gene matches: 6. Germline CDR1 reads SGDLS; CDR2 reads YYNGEE.